This TCR beta chain was documented in a study of lung T cells in sarcoidosis with Löfgren's syndrome (dated by TCRdb to the late 2010s). Some background on the complete study: Sarcoidosis was described as a granulomatous, mainly pulmonary disease marked by CD4+ T cell accumulation in bronchoalveolar lavage fluid. The repertoire analyses focused on Löfgren's syndrome patients.

At least ten counts were recorded for this clonotype. The antigen it binds to is not known. Base qualities were left out, and no much larger clone turns up one base away. The research as a whole found: CDR3 motifs in TRAV12-1 and TRBV2 were reported to be shared across several Lofgren's syndrome patients, which suggests public CD4+ TCR repertoires. Recognition of a sarcoidosis-associated antigen was only suggested; the antigen itself remained putative and unidentified. Analysis of alphabeta pairing showed that TRAV12-1 paired preferentially with TRBV2, and the TCRs formed by this pairing showed CDR3 homology. TRAV12-1 and TRBV2 were reported as the most expanded V gene segments in Löfgren's syndrome patients compared with control subjects.

V lost 6 bases and J lost 5 bases, and the count of bases not matched to a germline gene is 4. The CDR3, from cysteine to phenylalanine, totals 14 residues. Only the CDR3 part of the read is kept: 42 bases, read in frame from the first base. The sample was run on an Illumina MiSeq. TCRdb reprocessed the public reads (quality trimming at Q25 with fastp, clone calling with MiXCR) and kept in-frame beta chains. One record per CDR3 amino acid sequence lists the most common genes and DNA. This sample lists around 60,000 distinct CDR3 sequences; 21% were detected once. Of the sample, over 2% is held by the ten largest clones.

The sample consisted of CD4+ T cells from PBMCs. The chain is encoded by TRBV12-3 or TRBV12-4 joined to TRBJ2-2; TRBD2 fits 9 bases in the junction. This clonotype originated in a human donor with sarcoidosis (Löfgren's syndrome or another form), or a control subject (not recorded which). The base sequence is TGTGCCAGCAGCGCGGGAGGGGGTACCGGGGAGCTGTTTTTT. Translated, it gives CASSAGGGTGELFF.